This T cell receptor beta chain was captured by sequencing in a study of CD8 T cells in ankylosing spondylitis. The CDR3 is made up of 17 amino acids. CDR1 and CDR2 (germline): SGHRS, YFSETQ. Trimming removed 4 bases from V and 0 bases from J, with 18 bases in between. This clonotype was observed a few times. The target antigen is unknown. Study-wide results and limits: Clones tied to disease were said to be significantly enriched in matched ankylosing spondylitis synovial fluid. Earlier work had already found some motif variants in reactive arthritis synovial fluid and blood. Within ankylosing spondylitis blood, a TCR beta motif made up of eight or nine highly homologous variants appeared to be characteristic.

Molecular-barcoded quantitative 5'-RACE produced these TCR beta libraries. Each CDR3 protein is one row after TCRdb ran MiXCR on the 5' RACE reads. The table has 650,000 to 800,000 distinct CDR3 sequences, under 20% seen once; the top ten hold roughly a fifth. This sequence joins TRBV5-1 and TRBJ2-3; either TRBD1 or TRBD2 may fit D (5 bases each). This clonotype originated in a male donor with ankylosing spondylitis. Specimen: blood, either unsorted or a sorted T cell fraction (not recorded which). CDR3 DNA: TGCGCCAGCAGCCCACAAGGGGCTAGCTCTAGCACAGATACGCAGTATTTT. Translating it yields CASSPQGASSSTDTQYF. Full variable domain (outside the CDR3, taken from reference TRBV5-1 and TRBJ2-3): KAGVTQTPRYLIKTRGQQVTLSCSPISGHRSVSWYQQTPGQGLQFLFEYFSETQRNKGNFPGRFSGRQFSNSRSEMNVSTLELGDSALYLCASSPQGASSSTDTQYFGPGTRLTVL.